A selection of T cell receptor beta chains follows, all from one sample in a study of blood T cell repertoires in COVID-19. Produced via immunoSEQ multiplex PCR; TCRdb's table is partial and in-frame only. The sample has nearly 350,000 clones, more than 70% seen once. Sequenced: peripheral blood. Receptor source: a woman aged 70-85 years with COVID-19, enrolled during active disease. Both conserved end residues are part of each CDR3. Each record gives: D gene, J gene, V gene, clone size, CDR3 length, CDR3 DNA, CDR3 protein. D genes are given only for firm matches. The listing skips clone size in some rows; elsewhere it reads once, few, many or a size class.

.	TRBJ2-7	TRBV4-3	.	15	TGCGCCAGCAGCCAAGACCGAGCTAGCTCCTACGAGCAGTACTTC	CASSQDRASSYEQYF
TRBD1	TRBJ1-2	TRBV19	.	16	TGTGCCAGTAGTATAGTTGGGACAGGGCGTTACTATGGCTACACCTTC	CASSIVGTGRYYGYTF
.	TRBJ2-7	TRBV6-5	.	14	TGTGCCAGCAGAGGACTGCTCCCTCCCTACGAGCAGTACTTC	CASRGLLPPYEQYF
TRBD1	TRBJ2-3	TRBV3-1/TRBV3-2	.	15	TGTGCCAGCAGCCAAGAGGGACAGGACACAGATACGCAGTATTTT	CASSQEGQDTDTQYF
TRBD1	TRBJ2-7	TRBV2	few	16	TGTGCCAGCAGTGAAGGAGGGACAGGGTATCGGTACGAGCAGTACTTC	CASSEGGTGYRYEQYF
.	TRBJ1-3	TRBV19	.	17	TGTGCCAGTAGTTTCTACCTCGGGGGATCGGCTGGAAACACCATATATTTT	CASSFYLGGSAGNTIYF
TRBD2	TRBJ2-3	TRBV24-1	.	17	TGTGCCACCAGTGATCCCACCGGGGGGAAAAGCACAGATACGCAGTATTTT	CATSDPTGGKSTDTQYF
.	TRBJ2-5	TRBV27	.	20	TGTGCCAGCAGTCCTTGGGGGGGCCCGTCTTCCCTCGGACCACAAGAGACCCAGTACTTC	CASSPWGGPSSLGPQETQYF
.	TRBJ2-1	TRBV2	.	12	TGTGCCAGCAGTGAATATGACTACGAGCAGTTCTTC	CASSEYDYEQFF
TRBD2	TRBJ2-1	TRBV3-1/TRBV3-2	few	13	TGTGCCAGCAGCCAAGGCGGGGGGGCCCCCGGGGTCTTC	CASSQGGGAPGVF
.	TRBJ1-1	TRBV7-9	.	13	TGTGCCAGCAGATCGACAGAGAGCACTGAAGCTTTCTTT	CASRSTESTEAFF
.	TRBJ2-3	TRBV10-3	.	16	TGTGCCATCACCCCCGGACGGGACATTCGCACAGATACGCAGTATTTT	CAITPGRDIRTDTQYF
.	TRBJ1-6	TRBV5-1	.	14	TGCGCCAGCAGCTTTGACAGGAGTAATTCACCCCTCCACTTT	CASSFDRSNSPLHF
TRBD2	TRBJ2-7	TRBV2	once	14	TGTGCCAGCAGTGAGGAAGCGGGGCCCTACGAGCAGTACTTC	CASSEEAGPYEQYF
.	TRBJ1-2	TRBV19	.	14	TGTGCCAGTAGAAGAGGTGGGTTTCTCGAGGGCTACACCTTC	CASRRGGFLEGYTF
.	TRBJ2-3	TRBV5-1	.	15	TGCGCCAGCAGCTTTGGGGGGTTGGTCACAGATACGCAGTATTTT	CASSFGGLVTDTQYF
TRBD2	TRBJ2-1	TRBV9	.	15	TGTGCCAGCAGCGTAGGGTCGGGACTAGCAAATGAGCAGTTCTTC	CASSVGSGLANEQFF